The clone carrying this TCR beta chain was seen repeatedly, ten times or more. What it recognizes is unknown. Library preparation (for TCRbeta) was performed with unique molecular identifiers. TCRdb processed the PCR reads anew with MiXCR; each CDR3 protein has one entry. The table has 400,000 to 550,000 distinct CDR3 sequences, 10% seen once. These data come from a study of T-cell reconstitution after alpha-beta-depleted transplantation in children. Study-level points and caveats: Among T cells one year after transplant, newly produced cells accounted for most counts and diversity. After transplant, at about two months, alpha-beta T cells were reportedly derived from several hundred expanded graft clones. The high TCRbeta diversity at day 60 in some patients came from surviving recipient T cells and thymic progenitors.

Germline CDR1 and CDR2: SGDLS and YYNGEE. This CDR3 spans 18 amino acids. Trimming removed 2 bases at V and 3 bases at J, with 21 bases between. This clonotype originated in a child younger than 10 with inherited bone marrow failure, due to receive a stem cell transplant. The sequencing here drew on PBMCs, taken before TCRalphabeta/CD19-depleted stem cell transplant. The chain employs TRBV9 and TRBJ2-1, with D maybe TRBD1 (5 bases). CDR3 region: CASSVRTGPPSDYNEQFF. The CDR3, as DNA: TGTGCCAGCAGCGTCAGAACAGGCCCTCCGAGTGACTACAATGAGCAGTTCTTC.